The 21 T cell receptor beta chains below were found in one sample sequenced in a study of response to subunit inactivated influenza vaccine. MiXCR, run by TCRdb on the RT-PCR reads, gives a single entry per CDR3 protein. This table holds about 700,000 distinct CDR3 sequences, 14% found once. The sample here was PBMCs from blood, taken about 14 days before vaccination. These receptors were obtained from a man over 45 who received an inactivated influenza vaccine.

CDR3 in DNA: TGCGCCAGCAGCCAAGATTTCGACTATATCTCCTACAATGAGCAGTTCTTC. Translation gives CASSQDFDYISYNEQFF. This chain links TRBV4-3 with TRBJ2-1, with a weak D call TRBD2 (5 bases). CDR1 LGHNA and CDR2 YSLEER come from the germline V gene. The CDR3 sequence is 17 residues long. The V end was cut by 0 bases, the J end by 0 bases, with 12 bases between.

This chain uses TRBV29-1 with TRBJ2-3; tentatively, D is TRBD2 (6 bases). The CDR3 is made up of 13 amino acids. Deletions cut 6 bases from V and 1 base from J, with 11 bases between. Germline assignment: CDR1 SQVTM and CDR2 ANQGSEA. CDR3 DNA: TGCAGCGTGGAGGAGCGGGGCACAGATACGCAGTATTTT. It specifies CSVEERGTDTQYF.

V gene TRBV4-2 combines with J gene TRBJ1-4; a weak D match, TRBD1 (5 bases). The CDR3 runs to 16 residues. In germline, CDR1 is LGHNA, CDR2 YNFKEQ. Trimming shortened V by 1 base and J by 0 bases, and 9 bases separated the two germline ends. CDR3 sequence (DNA): TGTGCCAGCAGCCAAGCACGGGACCCAACTAATGAAAAACTGTTTTTT. This codes for CASSQARDPTNEKLFF.

The J gene is TRBJ2-7, the V gene TRBV24-1, with no clear D. CDR3 length: 14 amino acids. V lost 3 bases and J lost 2, with 10 bases in between. Germline V CDR1 and CDR2: KGHDR, SFDVKD. This CDR3 reads CATSDRNRPYEQYF. In nucleotides, the CDR3 is TGTGCCACCAGTGATAGGAACAGACCCTACGAGCAGTACTTC.

In its sample, this clonotype was seen a few times. The rearrangement joins TRBV5-1 to TRBJ1-3; tentative D call: TRBD1 (5 bases). CDR3 length: 16 amino acids. In germline, CDR1 is SGHRS, CDR2 YFSETQ. V was shortened by 0 bases and J by 4 bases, with 14 bases between the two germline ends. For the CDR3, the DNA is TGCGCCAGCAGCTTGGAGGTCCCCGGGGCAGGAAACACCATATATTTT. Translation gives CASSLEVPGAGNTIYF.

Only a few counts were recorded for this clonotype. The V and J genes are TRBV10-3 and TRBJ2-2; 7 nucleotides line up with TRBD1. CDR1 and CDR2 from the germline V gene are ENHRY and SYGVKD. The CDR3 totals 16 residues. With V trimmed by 5 bases and J by 4 bases, 10 bases remained unmatched. CDR3 nucleotides: TGTGCCATCAGTACCATCGACAGGGTATTCACCGGGGAGCTGTTTTTT. It is translated as CAISTIDRVFTGELFF.

This clonotype was found a few times. CDR3 region: CASSDRGNWETQYF. As DNA, the CDR3 is TGCGCCAGCAGTGACAGGGGGAATTGGGAGACCCAGTACTTC. The V and J genes are TRBV10-2 and TRBJ2-5; 7 positions agree with TRBD1. Per germline, CDR1 WSHSY and CDR2 SAAADI. CDR3 size: 14 residues. The V gene end was trimmed by 3 bases and the J gene end by 5 bases; junction bases not matched to a gene: 6.

The gene calls are TRBV25-1 and TRBJ1-4; TRBD1 matches 8 bases. The germline V gene encodes CDR1 MGHDK and CDR2 SYGVNS. The trim removed 3 bases at V and 11 bases at J, leaving 8 bases unmatched. This CDR3 is built from 14 residues. In DNA, the CDR3 is TGTGCCAGCAGTGAGTCGGGACAGGTCGGGAAACTGTTTTTT. Protein sequence: CASSESGQVGKLFF.

This clonotype was recorded many times. The rearrangement uses TRBV9 and TRBJ2-7; TRBD1 matches 9 bases. The germline V gene has CDR1 SGDLS and CDR2 YYNGEE. The CDR3 runs 15 residues. The junction had 9 bases not matched to a gene; V was cut back by 4 bases and J by 4 bases. The CDR3 here is CASSPPGQGWYEQYF. In DNA, the CDR3 is TGTGCCAGCAGCCCACCGGGACAGGGATGGTACGAGCAGTACTTC.

This clonotype came up a few times. The rearrangement links TRBV27 to TRBJ1-2; 10 bases are a match to TRBD1. Losses at the gene ends were 3 bases for V and 4 bases for J; bases not matched to a gene: 8. Germline CDR1 and CDR2: MNHEY and SMNVEV (reference sequence). The CDR3 contains 16 residues. CDR3 coding DNA: TGTGCCAGCAGTTTGTCTGGGACAGGGGACCTCTATGGCTACACCTTC. Its protein is CASSLSGTGDLYGYTF.

This clonotype was detected only a few times. The J gene is TRBJ2-1, the V gene TRBV6-2 or TRBV6-3; unclear D gene. The germline gives CDR1 MNHEY, CDR2 SVGEGT. This CDR3 is 13 amino acids long. V dropped 3 bases and J dropped 5 bases, with 8 bases sitting between them. Here the CDR3 reads CASSYLLNNEQFF. DNA of the CDR3: TGTGCCAGCAGTTATCTCCTGAACAATGAGCAGTTCTTC.

This clonotype was observed a few times. CDR3 loop: CASSPLTGATNEKLFF. CDR3 DNA: TGTGCCAGCAGCCCCCTGACAGGAGCAACTAATGAAAAACTGTTTTTT. This chain uses TRBV7-9 with TRBJ1-4; D might be TRBD1 (6 bases). Trimming took off 5 bases at V and 0 bases at J, with 13 bases between the two ends. The CDR3 covers 16 residues. Germline V gives CDR1 SEHNR, CDR2 FQNEAQ (reference sequence).

For this clonotype: This may come from a read error, since a much larger clone is one base off. The gene calls are TRBV6-1 and TRBJ1-1, with TRBD1 matching 9 bases. Germline-derived CDR1 and CDR2 are MNHNS and SASEGT. The trim removed 6 bases at V and 2 bases at J, leaving 4 bases unmatched. CDR3 size: 14 residues. CDR3 region: CASRQTGGNTEAFF. In DNA form, the CDR3 reads TGTGCCAGCAGACAGACAGGGGGTAACACTGAAGCTTTCTTT.

The chain combines TRBV12-3 or TRBV12-4 with TRBJ2-4; 8 bases fit TRBD2. The CDR3 spans 16 residues. Trimming cost V 6 bases and J 8 bases; bases outside gene matches: 15. CDR3 in amino acids: CASSPGGGPPRDIQYF. The CDR3 bases are TGTGCCAGCAGCCCCGGGGGGGGACCGCCAAGGGACATTCAGTACTTC.

For the CDR3, the DNA is TGTGCCTGGAGTGTTAAAGGGGGCGGTCAGCCCCAGCATTTT. Protein: CAWSVKGGGQPQHF. This chain connects TRBV30 to TRBJ1-5, with TRBD1 identical over 7 bases. The ends lost 0 bases at V and 6 bases at J; junction bases unmatched: 5. The CDR3 length is 14 residues. The germline V gene has CDR1 GTSNPN and CDR2 SVGIG (reference sequence).

This sequence joins TRBV5-1 and TRBJ1-2; 7 nucleotides line up with TRBD1. Germline-derived CDR1 and CDR2 are SGHRS and YFSETQ. The V segment lost 4 bases and the J segment 4 bases; nucleotides outside the gene matches: 7. The CDR3 has 14 residues. The CDR3 protein is CASSRGQSGYGYTF. The CDR3 nucleotides read TGCGCCAGCAGCCGGGGACAGAGCGGCTATGGCTACACCTTC.

This clonotype appeared a few times. The rearrangement joins TRBV28 to TRBJ2-4; tentatively, D is TRBD1 or TRBD2 (6 bases each). Per the germline V gene, CDR1 is MDHEN and CDR2 is SYDVKM. The V gene lost 4 bases and the J gene lost 13 bases, with 11 bases spanning the gap. CDR3 length equals 11 residues. The chain's CDR3 is CASSWGDKQYF. Here the CDR3 DNA reads TGTGCCAGCAGTTGGGGGGACAAGCAGTACTTC.

The sample holds many counts of this clonotype. V and J are TRBV27 and TRBJ2-7, with D possibly TRBD2 on 5 matching bases. The germline gives CDR1 MNHEY, CDR2 SMNVEV (reference sequence). The length of the CDR3 is 15 residues. Trimming removed 5 bases from V and 3 bases from J, with 17 bases in between. The CDR3 DNA follows: TGTGCCAGCAGTACCAACGGCGGCGGGTTCTACGAGCAGTACTTC. Protein product: CASSTNGGGFYEQYF.

The V call is TRBV29-1, the J call TRBJ2-7; 10 bases match TRBD2. Per germline, CDR1 SQVTM and CDR2 ANQGSEA. The CDR3 covers 13 residues. V shed 6 bases, J shed 6 bases, and the junction held 8 bases outside the gene matches. CDR3 in amino acids: CSVQSGRGSEQYF. Here the CDR3 DNA reads TGCAGCGTCCAAAGCGGGAGGGGAAGCGAGCAGTACTTC.

V and J are TRBV6-5 and TRBJ2-1; D is perhaps TRBD2 (6 bases). V was pared by 1 base and J by 4 bases, with 8 bases between. CDR1 and CDR2 (germline): MNHEY, SVGAGI. CDR3 length equals 14 residues. This CDR3 is CASSYCRGYNEQFF. In nucleotides, the CDR3 is TGTGCCAGCAGTTACTGCCGGGGGTACAATGAGCAGTTCTTC.

V and J are TRBV20-1 and TRBJ1-1; maybe TRBD1 (5 bases). Germline V gives CDR1 DFQATT, CDR2 SNEGSKA (reference sequence). The V and J ends lost 2 bases and 1 base respectively, with 17 bases between them. The CDR3 extends over 16 amino acids. The CDR3 sequence: CSARLGTPLENTEAFF. The CDR3 bases are TGCAGTGCTAGACTCGGGACCCCTCTGGAGAACACTGAAGCTTTCTTT.